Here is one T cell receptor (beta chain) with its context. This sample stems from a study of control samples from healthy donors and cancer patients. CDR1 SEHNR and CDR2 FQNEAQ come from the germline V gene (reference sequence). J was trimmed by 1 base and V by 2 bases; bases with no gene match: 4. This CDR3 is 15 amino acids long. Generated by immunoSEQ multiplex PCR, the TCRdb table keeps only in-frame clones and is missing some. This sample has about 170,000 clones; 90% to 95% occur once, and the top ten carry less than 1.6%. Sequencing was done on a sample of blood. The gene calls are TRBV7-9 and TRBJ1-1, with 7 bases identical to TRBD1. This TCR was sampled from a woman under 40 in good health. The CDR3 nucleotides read TGTGCCAGCAGCTTACAGGGGGACGGGAACACTGAAGCTTTCTTT. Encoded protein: CASSLQGDGNTEAFF.